This T cell receptor beta chain was captured by sequencing in a study of beta chain features in type 1 diabetes. As for the study in general: Age, gender and cell yields were similar between patients and healthy donors. Sorted cells, roughly 98,000,000 in number, were examined across all samples.

Study-wide results and caveats: cDNA sequencing could over-represent cells with high TCR expression.

Every isolated RNA sample was fully reverse transcribed, so sequencing captured expressed TCRB transcripts. The table came from immunoSEQ multiplex PCR; TCRdb's copy has only in-frame clones and leaves some out. Among some 230,000 clones listed, 9.6% were seen once. Isolation of CD4+ naive, central memory, regulatory and stem cell-like memory cells was achieved by sorting via CD45RO/CCR7/CD25/CD127/CD95/CD27. This clone was detected ten times or more. Its antigen is currently unknown. The CDR3 runs to 15 residues. From germline, CDR1 is SQVTM and CDR2 ANQGSEA. Losses at the gene ends were 7 bases for V and 0 bases for J; bases not matched to a gene: 4.

The sample consisted of naive CD4+ T cells from blood. This sequence was found in a woman between 18 and 29 years old in good health. The chain links TRBV29-1 to TRBJ2-6; 9 bases line up with TRBD1. CDR3 bases: TGCAGCGCTGGGACAGGGTTCTCTGGGGCCAACGTCCTGACTTTC. Amino acids: CSAGTGFSGANVLTF. Complete variable domain (other parts from reference TRBV29-1 and TRBJ2-6): SAVISQKPSRDICQRGTSLTIQCQVDSQVTMMFWYRQQPGQSLTLIATANQGSEATYESGFVIDKFPISRPNLTFSTLTVSNMSPEDSSIYLCSAGTGFSGANVLTFGAGSRLTVL.